The 32 T cell receptor beta chains below all came from one sample that was sequenced in a study of identical twins. Each CDR3 protein is one row after TCRdb ran MiXCR on the 5' RACE reads. The table shows 200,000 to 250,000 distinct CDR3 sequences, with around 7% occurring only once. The data were also submitted as part of a second study, on yellow fever vaccine responses in identical twins.

The sequenced sample was memory (CD45RO+) T cells sorted from blood. The receptors stem from a woman aged 18-29 years in good health.

Ten or more counts support this clonotype. V is TRBV20-1 and J is TRBJ1-1; unclear D gene. Germline CDR1 is DFQATT and CDR2 is SNEGSKA (reference sequence). The CDR3 is made up of 12 amino acids. Deletions cut 1 base from V and 7 bases from J, with 10 bases between. The CDR3 DNA sequence: TGCAGTGCTAGAGGGTCAGATATTGAAGCTTTCTTT. Translation gives CSARGSDIEAFF.

This clonotype turned up a few times. The CDR3: CASSRGTGGYEQYV. The CDR3 DNA is TGTGCCAGCAGCCGAGGGACAGGGGGCTACGAGCAGTACGTC. The chain combines TRBV3-1 with TRBJ2-7, with TRBD1 matching over 11 bases. V shed 4 bases and J 3 bases; nucleotides not matched to a gene: 2. CDR3 length equals 14 residues. Germline V gives CDR1 LGHDT, CDR2 YNNKEL (reference sequence).

This clonotype was counted a few times. The chain joins TRBV5-1 to TRBJ1-1, with 7 bases fitting TRBD1. Trimming cost V 3 bases and J 2 bases; bases outside gene matches: 4. CDR3 length equals 14 residues. Germline V gene sequence: CDR1 SGHRS, CDR2 YFSETQ. CDR3 in amino acids: CASSSTGTNTEAFF. CDR3 DNA sequence: TGCGCCAGCAGCTCGACAGGGACAAACACTGAAGCTTTCTTT.

This clonotype was found a few times. The chain carries TRBV7-9 and TRBJ1-3; D is perhaps TRBD1 (6 bases). V was clipped by 5 bases and J by 6 bases, with 23 bases between them. The CDR3 totals 17 residues. The germline gives CDR1 SEHNR, CDR2 FQNEAQ (reference sequence). The CDR3 DNA reads TGTGCCAGCAGCACACAAGGGTGGTACAGGGATGAAAACACCATATATTTT. Protein: CASSTQGWYRDENTIYF. Using reference TRBV7-9 and TRBJ1-3 for the parts outside the CDR3, the full variable domain is DTGVSQNPRHKITKRGQNVTFRCDPISEHNRLYWYRQTLGQGPEFLTYFQNEAQLEKSRLLSDRFSAERPKGSFSTLEIQRTEQGDSAMYLCASSTQGWYRDENTIYFGEGSWLTVV.

This clonotype was counted between two and nine times. V is TRBV10-3 and J is TRBJ1-1, with 7 bases aligning to TRBD1. Germline assignment: CDR1 ENHRY and CDR2 SYGVKD. This CDR3 has 16 residues. With 0 bases clipped from V and 5 bases from J, the junction kept 9 bases outside the gene matches. CDR3 in amino acids: CAISESNPRGRTEAFF. CDR3 in DNA: TGTGCCATCAGTGAGTCGAATCCCAGGGGGAGAACTGAAGCTTTCTTT.

In this sample, this clonotype turned up many times. The rearrangement joins TRBV6-4 to TRBJ2-1; the D is unclear. This CDR3 has 15 residues. V was pared by 3 bases and J by 8 bases, with 17 bases between. Germline CDR1 reads MRHNA; CDR2 reads SNTAGT. DNA of the CDR3: TGTGCCAGCAGTGAAGACTCTTCGGGTGACGATGAGCAGTTCTTC. Its translation is CASSEDSSGDDEQFF.

This chain joins TRBV10-3 and TRBJ2-3, with D perhaps TRBD2 (5 bases). Germline V gene sequence: CDR1 ENHRY, CDR2 SYGVKD. This CDR3 region has 16 residues. V lost 8 bases and J 1 base, leaving 19 bases between the germline ends. The CDR3 sequence: CAISSPRGLGTDTQYF. In DNA form, the CDR3 reads TGTGCCATCTCAAGCCCCCGAGGACTCGGCACAGATACGCAGTATTTT.

A few counts support this clonotype. This chain joins TRBV12-3 or TRBV12-4 and TRBJ2-1, with TRBD2 as a possible D gene (7 bases). The CDR3 is 15 amino acids. V dropped 7 bases and J dropped 4 bases, with 17 bases sitting between them. As DNA, the CDR3 is TGTGCCAGCAAAGGGGGGGGGCTGGTATACAATGAGCAGTTCTTC. This codes for CASKGGGLVYNEQFF.

This clonotype has ten or more counts. The chain uses TRBV5-1 and TRBJ2-7; no firm D call. Germline loops: CDR1 SGHRS, CDR2 YFSETQ. The CDR3 contains 13 residues. Trimming pared 0 bases from V and 0 bases from J, leaving 4 bases between. DNA for the CDR3: TGCGCCAGCAGCTTGGCTATCTCCTACGAGCAGTACTTC. This codes for CASSLAISYEQYF.

This chain joins TRBV5-1 and TRBJ2-7; D not resolved. CDR3 length equals 13 residues. The germline V and J ends were trimmed by 0 bases and 6 bases, with 10 bases remaining between them. Germline V CDR1 and CDR2: SGHRS, YFSETQ. CDR3 sequence: CASSLEWFGEQYF. The CDR3 DNA follows: TGCGCCAGCAGCTTGGAGTGGTTCGGCGAGCAGTACTTC.

This clonotype was picked up a small number of times. This sequence joins TRBV19 and TRBJ1-5; D is undetermined. The germline V gene has CDR1 LNHDA and CDR2 SQIVND (reference sequence). V lost 5 bases and J 1 base, leaving 6 bases between the germline ends. CDR3 size: 13 residues. The CDR3 loop reads CASSYRSNQPQHF. CDR3 coding DNA: TGTGCCAGTAGTTACAGAAGCAATCAGCCCCAGCATTTT.

This clonotype was recorded many times. This chain connects TRBV10-3 to TRBJ1-5; D remains unclear. V lost 0 bases to trimming and J lost 1 base, with 10 bases between them. The germline gives CDR1 ENHRY, CDR2 SYGVKD. The CDR3 runs 16 residues. CDR3 protein: CAISESKVVSNQPQHF. The CDR3 bases are TGTGCCATCAGTGAGTCGAAGGTTGTGAGCAATCAGCCCCAGCATTTT.

This clonotype was seen ten or more times. The chain recombines TRBV28 with TRBJ2-7; 10 positions match TRBD1. The CDR3 contains 15 residues. V shed 5 bases and J 7 bases; nucleotides not matched to a gene: 11. Germline CDR1 reads MDHEN; CDR2 reads SYDVKM. The CDR3 DNA sequence: TGTGCCAGCAGTCGGGGACAGGGGAGGTCAGGGGAGCAGTACGTC. Amino acids: CASSRGQGRSGEQYV.

This clonotype was seen a handful of times. This chain joins TRBV20-1 and TRBJ1-5; D not resolved. This CDR3 region has 12 residues. Trimming removed 7 bases from V and 5 bases from J, with 12 bases in between. Germline V gene data show CDR1 as DFQATT and CDR2 as SNEGSKA (reference sequence). CDR3 bases: TGCAGTGTGGGGTCAAGCGATCAGCCCCAGCATTTT. Translated: CSVGSSDQPQHF.

This clonotype was found a few times. J is TRBJ2-7 and V is TRBV21-1; TRBD1 is the table's D call, not checked against the DNA. TRBV21-1 is designated a pseudogene. The length of the CDR3 is 15 residues. The CDR3, as DNA: TGTGCCAGCAGAGAAGAGGGACAGGGATTTTACGAGCAGTACTTC. This sequence encodes CASREEGQGFYEQYF.

This sequence joins TRBV7-8 and TRBJ2-2, with D possibly TRBD2 on 6 matching bases. The germline V gene has CDR1 SGHVS and CDR2 FQNEAQ. V lost 2 bases, J lost 5 bases, and 15 bases lay in between. The CDR3 is 16 amino acids. CDR3 sequence reads: CASSLRQGGWTGELFF. CDR3 sequence (DNA): TGTGCCAGCAGCTTAAGGCAGGGAGGTTGGACCGGGGAGCTGTTTTTT.

This clonotype was detected only a few times. This rearrangement joins TRBV20-1 to TRBJ2-5; D is perhaps TRBD1 (6 bases). CDR1 and CDR2 from the germline V gene are DFQATT and SNEGSKA (reference sequence). This CDR3 spans 12 amino acids. The V and J ends lost 8 bases and 0 bases respectively, with 10 bases between them. The CDR3 loop reads CSSQGYQETQYF. In DNA form, the CDR3 reads TGCAGTTCTCAGGGGTACCAAGAGACCCAGTACTTC.

CDR3 coding DNA: TGTGCCAGCAGCCCCCGAGGACAGTCCTATGGCTACACCTTC. As protein: CASSPRGQSYGYTF. The chain employs TRBV7-2 and TRBJ1-2; TRBD1 is a possible D gene (6 bases). Trimming pared 5 bases from V and 4 bases from J, leaving 14 bases between. This CDR3 is built from 14 residues. The germline CDR1 and CDR2 sequences are SGHTA and FQGNSA.

V and J are TRBV6-5 and TRBJ2-7; D uncertain. V was cut by 6 bases and J by 0 bases, with 6 bases left in between. Germline V gene sequence: CDR1 MNHEY, CDR2 SVGAGI. This CDR3 has 12 residues. The CDR3 nucleotides read TGTGCCAGCAGGGGCAACTCCTACGAGCAGTACGTC. Translating it yields CASRGNSYEQYV.

The J gene is TRBJ1-2, the V gene TRBV7-9; TRBD1 aligns across 7 bases. Germline V CDR1 and CDR2: SEHNR, FQNEAQ (reference sequence). J lost 8 bases, V lost 4 bases, and 4 bases had no gene match. This CDR3 spans 12 amino acids. The CDR3 sequence is CASSYDREGYTF. The DNA for the CDR3 is TGTGCCAGCAGCTACGACAGGGAGGGCTACACCTTC.

This clonotype was seen ten or more times. Written as DNA, the CDR3 is TGCGCCAGCAGCACCTCCGGGACTAGCGGCAGCACAGATACGCAGTATTTT. Its protein product is CASSTSGTSGSTDTQYF. V usage is TRBV5-1 and J usage is TRBJ2-3; 11 bases are a match to TRBD2. Per germline, CDR1 SGHRS and CDR2 YFSETQ. The CDR3 is made up of 17 amino acids. V was clipped by 4 bases and J by 0 bases; unmatched bases: 7. Looking up the rest from reference TRBV5-1 and TRBJ2-3 gives the full variable domain: KAGVTQTPRYLIKTRGQQVTLSCSPISGHRSVSWYQQTPGQGLQFLFEYFSETQRNKGNFPGRFSGRQFSNSRSEMNVSTLELGDSALYLCASSTSGTSGSTDTQYFGPGTRLTVL.

In its sample, this clonotype was seen many times. V and J are TRBV5-1 and TRBJ1-5; D unresolved. The V end was cut by 0 bases, the J end by 2 bases, with 9 bases between. Germline CDR1 reads SGHRS; CDR2 reads YFSETQ. The CDR3 spans 15 residues. The CDR3 sequence: CASSLESGGNQPQHF. CDR3 nucleotide sequence: TGCGCCAGCAGCTTGGAGTCAGGTGGCAATCAGCCCCAGCATTTT.

The V gene is TRBV5-1, the J gene TRBJ2-1, with TRBD2 matching 7 bases. Germline CDR1 is SGHRS and CDR2 is YFSETQ. V shed 4 bases, J shed 10 bases, and the junction held 11 bases outside the gene matches. CDR3 length equals 14 residues. For the CDR3, the DNA is TGCGCCAGCAGCGATCTTTCTGGGAGGGGAGAGCAGTTCTTC. It translates to CASSDLSGRGEQFF.

The table lists this clonotype with many counts. V gene TRBV25-1 combines with J gene TRBJ1-1, with D tentatively TRBD1 (5 bases). The germline CDR1 and CDR2 sequences are MGHDK and SYGVNS. The length of the CDR3 is 16 residues. Deletions cut 2 bases from V and 0 bases from J, with 13 bases between. CDR3 nucleotide sequence: TGTGCCAGCAGTGAACCGCGGGGAGGGGTGAACACTGAAGCTTTCTTT. It specifies CASSEPRGGVNTEAFF.

There are many counts of this clonotype. The chain is built from TRBV5-1 and TRBJ2-3, with D unresolved. V was pared by 7 bases and J by 5 bases, with 20 bases between. In germline, CDR1 is SGHRS, CDR2 YFSETQ. The CDR3 totals 15 residues. Here the CDR3 DNA reads TGCGCCAGCGGACCGTCCCGTGGGATAGGAGATACGCAGTATTTT. Translation gives CASGPSRGIGDTQYF.

This clonotype was found many times. The chain joins TRBV24-1 to TRBJ2-1, with 8 bases aligning to TRBD1. The ends lost 4 bases at V and 9 bases at J; junction bases unmatched: 4. This CDR3 is built from 13 residues. Germline loops: CDR1 KGHDR, CDR2 SFDVKD. The CDR3 DNA sequence: TGTGCCACCAGTGACCCAGGGGGCGGTGAGCAGTTCTTC. Its translation: CATSDPGGGEQFF.

J is TRBJ1-4 and V is TRBV20-1; TRBD1 matches at 10 bases. The CDR3 spans 14 residues. Trimming at V came to 0 bases and at J to 11 bases, leaving 6 bases not matched to a gene. From germline, CDR1 is DFQATT and CDR2 SNEGSKA (reference sequence). CDR3 nucleotides: TGCAGTGCTAGAGATGGACAGGGGGACGACAAACTGTTTTTT. It translates to CSARDGQGDDKLFF.

The chain joins TRBV11-2 to TRBJ2-1, with D hard to call. Germline values: CDR1 SGHAT, CDR2 FQNNGV. CDR3 length equals 12 residues. V was pared by 0 bases and J by 10 bases, with 7 bases between. The CDR3 sequence: CASSLDRSEQFF. CDR3 in DNA: TGTGCCAGCAGCTTAGACCGCTCCGAGCAGTTCTTC. Together with reference TRBV11-2 and TRBJ2-1, the CDR3 gives the full variable domain: EAGVAQSPRYKIIEKRQSVAFWCNPISGHATLYWYQQILGQGPKLLIQFQNNGVVDDSQLPKDRFSAERLKGVDSTLKIQPAKLEDSAVYLCASSLDRSEQFFGPGTRLTVL.

The chain combines TRBV20-1 with TRBJ2-5; 10 bases align to TRBD2. With 6 bases clipped from V and 5 bases from J, the junction kept 15 bases outside the gene matches. The CDR3 extends over 16 amino acids. Germline CDR1 reads DFQATT; CDR2 reads SNEGSKA (reference sequence). This chain's CDR3 is CSAQESGRGLRETQYF. CDR3 in DNA: TGCAGTGCGCAGGAGAGCGGGAGGGGTCTCCGGGAGACCCAGTACTTC.

This sequence joins TRBV14 and TRBJ1-2; the D gene is possibly TRBD1 (6 bases). Looked up from germline, CDR1 is SGHDN and CDR2 is FVKESK. The CDR3 totals 12 residues. The V end lost 3 bases, the J end lost 8 bases, and 10 bases lay between the germline ends. As DNA, the CDR3 is TGTGCCAGCAGCCAGCAGGGGTGGGGCTACACCTTC. It codes for CASSQQGWGYTF.

There are many counts of this clonotype. The chain recombines TRBV5-1 with TRBJ2-1; a weak D match, TRBD2 (5 bases). The CDR3 loop spans 11 amino acids. The ends were cut back, 3 bases at V and 9 bases at J, with 7 bases in the middle. The germline gives CDR1 SGHRS, CDR2 YFSETQ. The CDR3 loop reads CASSSTSEQFF. As DNA, the CDR3 is TGCGCCAGCAGCTCTACTAGTGAGCAGTTCTTC.

The chain joins TRBV20-1 to TRBJ2-2, with 12 nucleotides matching TRBD2. J gave up 3 bases and V 0 bases, and 8 bases lay outside the gene matches. In germline, CDR1 is DFQATT, CDR2 SNEGSKA (reference sequence). The CDR3 runs 18 residues. CDR3 nucleotides: TGCAGTGCTAGAGAATCTTATTCTAGCGGGAGGGACACCGGGGAGCTGTTTTTT. Its protein product is CSARESYSSGRDTGELFF.